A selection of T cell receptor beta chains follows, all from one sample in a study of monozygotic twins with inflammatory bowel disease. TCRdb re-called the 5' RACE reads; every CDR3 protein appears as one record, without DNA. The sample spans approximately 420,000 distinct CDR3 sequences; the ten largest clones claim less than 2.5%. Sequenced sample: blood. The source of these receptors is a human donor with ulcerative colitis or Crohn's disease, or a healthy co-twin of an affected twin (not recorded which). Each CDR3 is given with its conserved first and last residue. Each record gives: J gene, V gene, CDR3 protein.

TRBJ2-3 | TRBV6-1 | CASEGQGSNTQYF
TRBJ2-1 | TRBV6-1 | CASSEMAVVTYNEQFF
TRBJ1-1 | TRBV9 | CASSVDVGDTEAFF
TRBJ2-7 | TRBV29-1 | CSVRWAGSYEQYF
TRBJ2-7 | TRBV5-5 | CASSFDIPAYEQYF
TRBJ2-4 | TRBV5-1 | CASSRDRAKNIQYF
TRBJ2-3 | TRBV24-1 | CATGQAAGDLDTQYF
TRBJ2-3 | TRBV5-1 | CASSLVRGRADTQYF
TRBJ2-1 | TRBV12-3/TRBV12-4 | CASSSGGAYNEQFF
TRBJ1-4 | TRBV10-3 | CATQGATNEKLFF
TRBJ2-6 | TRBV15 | CATSRDGRGMGSGANVLTF
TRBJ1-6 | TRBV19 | CASSADRANSPLHF
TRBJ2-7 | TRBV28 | CASTLGGPTLYEQYF
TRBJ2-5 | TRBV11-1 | CASSLMGQVQETQYF
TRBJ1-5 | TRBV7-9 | CASSPVSSSQPQHF
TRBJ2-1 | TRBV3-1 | CASSHPGQGAYNEQFF
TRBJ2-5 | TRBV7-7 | CASSLEAWKTQYF
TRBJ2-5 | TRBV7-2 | CASSSSSGRASETQYF
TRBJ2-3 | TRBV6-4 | CASSPSGSGPDTQYF
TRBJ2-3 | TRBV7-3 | CASSQGSLSTDTQYF
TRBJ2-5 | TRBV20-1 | CSASGGLAGLETQYF
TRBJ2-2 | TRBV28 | CASSKGGYTGELFF
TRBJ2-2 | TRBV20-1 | CSASDLQGRQDGELFF
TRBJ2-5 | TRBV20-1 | CSALTGPQETQYF
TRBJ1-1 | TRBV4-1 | CASSQAGRTWNRNTEAFF
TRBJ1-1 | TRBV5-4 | CASSLRDLGNTEAFF
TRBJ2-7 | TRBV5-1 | CASSRSTGEYEQYF
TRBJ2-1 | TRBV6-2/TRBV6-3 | CASTRTSGRSEQFF
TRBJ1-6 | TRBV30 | CAWSVQRGQGLPLHF
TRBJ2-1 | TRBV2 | CASKTSGGREQFF
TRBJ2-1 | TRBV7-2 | CASSLVGTSSYNEQFF
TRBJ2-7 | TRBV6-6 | CATRGGPKEQYF
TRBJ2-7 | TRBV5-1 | CASSDIDYEQYF
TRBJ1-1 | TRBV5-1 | CASSLAGYTEAFF
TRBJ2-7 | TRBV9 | CASSLGGETYEQYF
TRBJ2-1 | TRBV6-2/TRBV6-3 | CASRTRDREFF
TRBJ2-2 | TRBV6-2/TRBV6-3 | CASSAGYTGELFF
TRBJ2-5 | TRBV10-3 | CAISDATGEETQYF
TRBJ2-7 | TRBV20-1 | CSARTGGVDEQYF
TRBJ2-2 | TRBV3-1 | CASSQDPLAGYLGELFF
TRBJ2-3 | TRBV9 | CASSVETSGRALDTQYF
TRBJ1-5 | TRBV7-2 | CASSLDSVPNQPQHF
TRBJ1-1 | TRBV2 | CASASGDTEAFF
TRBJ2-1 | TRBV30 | CASYEGSSYNEQFF
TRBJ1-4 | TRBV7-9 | CASSVPGQGGKLFF
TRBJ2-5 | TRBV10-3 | CATHPQGGETQYF
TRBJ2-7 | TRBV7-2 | CASSLGAGGMGYEQYF
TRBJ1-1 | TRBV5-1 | CASSRRINTEAFF
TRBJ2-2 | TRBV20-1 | CSAAPGPRFAGELFF
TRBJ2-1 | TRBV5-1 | CASSLGTSGRAHNEQFF
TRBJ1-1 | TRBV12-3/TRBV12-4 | CASQRQERNTEAFF
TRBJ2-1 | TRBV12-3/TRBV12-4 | CASSQDSGLGQFF
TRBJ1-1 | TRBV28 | CASSFTNRGRTEAFF
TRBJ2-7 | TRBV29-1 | CSVEEDSYEQYF
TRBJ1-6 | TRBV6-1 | CASSRGTGNSPLHF
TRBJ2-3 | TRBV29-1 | CSVENPFGSGDSTDTQYF
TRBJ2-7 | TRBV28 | CATTGRSEQYF
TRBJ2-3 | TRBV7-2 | CASSLVGGSGTDTQYF
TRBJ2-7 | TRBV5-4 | CASSLVGTSAHEQYF